What follows are 14 T cell receptor beta chains derived from one specimen sequenced in a study of molecular identifiers for immune sequencing clone quantification. TCRdb independently ran MiXCR on the PCR reads; one entry per CDR3 protein. The table records around 460,000 distinct CDR3 sequences, 20% to 25% of them present only once. The specimen was naive CD8+ T cells from blood, with Jurkat cell RNA spiked in. Subset: FACS-sorted CD8+CD4-CCR7+CD45RA+ naive T cells. These receptors were obtained from a human donor in good health. Some libraries in this study had Jurkat cell RNA spiked in.

Many counts were recorded for this clonotype. This chain joins TRBV12-3 or TRBV12-4 and TRBJ1-1; a weak D match, TRBD1 (6 bases). Between the trimmed V and J ends, which lost 5 bases and 6 bases, there was a span of 19 bases. This CDR3 contains 15 residues. The CDR3 DNA follows: TGTGCCAGCAGTCTCCGGGACATTCTTGCCGCTGAAGCTTTCTTT. Protein sequence: CASSLRDILAAEAFF.

This clonotype was detected many times. The V and J genes are TRBV29-1 and TRBJ2-3; 11 positions agree with TRBD2. The V segment lost 8 bases and the J segment 10 bases; nucleotides outside the gene matches: 5. Germline V lookup: CDR1 SQVTM, CDR2 ANQGSEA. This CDR3 contains 11 residues. CDR3 bases: TGCAGCATGACTAGCGGGGAGCCGCAGTATTTT. This codes for CSMTSGEPQYF.

This clonotype appeared many times. The gene calls are TRBV7-6 and TRBJ2-3, with D perhaps matching TRBD1 (5 bases). V was trimmed by 4 bases and J by 2 bases, leaving 22 bases between them. CDR1 and CDR2 from the germline V gene are SGHVS and FNYEAQ. This CDR3 is built from 18 residues. The CDR3 coding sequence is TGTGCCAGCAGCTCCGGACATGCCCTGCGTCTGAACACAGATACGCAGTATTTT. Amino acids: CASSSGHALRLNTDTQYF.

This rearrangement joins TRBV19 to TRBJ2-1, with 12 nucleotides matching TRBD2. The CDR3 is 15 amino acids. The V and J ends lost 6 bases and 2 bases, in that order; junction bases with no gene match: 2. Germline-derived CDR1 and CDR2 are LNHDA and SQIVND (reference sequence). The CDR3 DNA follows: TGTGCCAGTAGACCTAGCGGGGGGGCCTACAATGAGCAGTTCTTC. This encodes CASRPSGGAYNEQFF.

In its sample, this clonotype was seen a few times. This sequence joins TRBV30 and TRBJ1-5; 10 bases agree with TRBD1. The germline V gene encodes CDR1 GTSNPN and CDR2 SVGIG (reference sequence). The junction had 7 bases not matched to a gene; V was cut back by 4 bases and J by 7 bases. The CDR3 is 14 amino acids. CDR3 loop: CAWNTDRGRQPQHF. CDR3 nucleotides: TGTGCCTGGAATACCGACAGGGGGCGACAGCCCCAGCATTTT.

A remark on this clonotype: A clone one base away is much larger, so this may be a read error. The CDR3, as DNA: TGTGCCAGCGGTTTAGCGGGCGATCAGCCCCAGCATTTT. It translates to CASGLAGDQPQHF. The chain combines TRBV12-3 or TRBV12-4 with TRBJ1-5; no reliable D call. This CDR3 is 13 amino acids long.

This clonotype was recorded a few times. The chain is built from TRBV21-1 and TRBJ1-2; whether TRBD1, the table's D call, matches the DNA was not checked. TRBV21-1 is described as a pseudogene. CDR3 size: 12 residues. The CDR3 here is CASSRWGDGYTF. The CDR3 DNA reads as TGTGCCAGCAGCAGGTGGGGGGATGGCTACACCTTC.

To note about this clonotype: A junction end diverges from the germline sequence, so it may reflect a read error. The genes are TRBV19 and TRBJ2-1; D gene uncertain. The CDR3 spans 13 residues. Germline V lookup: CDR1 LNHDA, CDR2 SQIVND (reference sequence). The CDR3 DNA sequence: TGTGCCAGTGGTATCGGTCCTTACAATGAGCAGTTCTTC. This encodes CASGIGPYNEQFF.

This clonotype was observed a handful of times. The chain is built from TRBV27 and TRBJ1-2; tentatively, D is TRBD1 (5 bases). Germline V lookup: CDR1 MNHEY, CDR2 SMNVEV (reference sequence). The CDR3 is 16 amino acids. Between the trimmed V and J ends, which lost 8 bases and 2 bases, there was a span of 21 bases. CDR3 coding DNA: TGTGCCAGCGGGACTATAGGTCCGGTCCCCAACTATGGCTACACCTTC. Translating it yields CASGTIGPVPNYGYTF.

This clonotype was picked up many times. The chain employs TRBV19 and TRBJ2-7; tentative D call: TRBD2 (5 bases). The V and J ends lost 8 bases and 1 base respectively, with 12 bases between them. The germline V gene encodes CDR1 LNHDA and CDR2 SQIVND (reference sequence). The CDR3 extends over 13 amino acids. CDR3 sequence reads: CASDSGNSYEQYF. The CDR3 DNA follows: TGTGCCAGTGACTCCGGGAATTCCTACGAGCAGTACTTC. Drawing the rest from reference TRBV19 and TRBJ2-7, the complete variable domain is DGGITQSPKYLFRKEGQNVTLSCEQNLNHDAMYWYRQDPGQGLRLIYYSQIVNDFQKGDIAEGYSVSREKKESFPLTVTSAQKNPTAFYLCASDSGNSYEQYFGPGTRLTVT.

There are a few counts of this clonotype. The V call is TRBV9, the J call TRBJ1-4; no clear D gene. Germline CDR1 and CDR2: SGDLS and YYNGEE. The length of the CDR3 is 16 residues. The V gene lost 3 bases and the J gene lost 3 bases, with 15 bases spanning the gap. The CDR3 bases are TGTGCCAGCAGCGCCAGGCAGTATGGGGCTAATGAAAAACTGTTTTTT. As protein: CASSARQYGANEKLFF.

The V and J genes are TRBV4-1 and TRBJ2-6, with a possible D match to TRBD1 (5 bases). The CDR3 has 19 residues. Trimming took 2 bases from V and 0 from J, leaving 17 bases between them. Germline V gene lookup returns CDR1 MGHRA and CDR2 YSYEKL. CDR3 residues: CASSQTTSTASSGANVLTF. Written as DNA, the CDR3 is TGCGCCAGCAGCCAAACCACTTCGACAGCCAGCTCTGGGGCCAACGTCCTGACTTTC.

This clonotype appeared a few times. The chain recombines TRBV12-3 or TRBV12-4 with TRBJ1-1; D uncertain. Deletions cut 8 bases from V and 7 bases from J, with 23 bases between. The CDR3 sequence is 15 residues long. The CDR3 nucleotides read TGTGCCAGCTGCCTCCCACCCCCTAAGGCCGGTGAAGCTTTCTTT. Amino acid sequence: CASCLPPPKAGEAFF.

The table lists this clonotype with many counts. The chain has TRBV6-2 or TRBV6-3 and TRBJ2-6, with unresolved D. V was cut by 6 bases and J by 3 bases, with 3 bases left in between. The CDR3 covers 12 residues. Germline CDR1 MNHEY, CDR2 SVGEGT. CDR3 in DNA: TGTGCCAGCAGGGATGGGGCCAACGTCCTGACTTTC. As protein: CASRDGANVLTF.